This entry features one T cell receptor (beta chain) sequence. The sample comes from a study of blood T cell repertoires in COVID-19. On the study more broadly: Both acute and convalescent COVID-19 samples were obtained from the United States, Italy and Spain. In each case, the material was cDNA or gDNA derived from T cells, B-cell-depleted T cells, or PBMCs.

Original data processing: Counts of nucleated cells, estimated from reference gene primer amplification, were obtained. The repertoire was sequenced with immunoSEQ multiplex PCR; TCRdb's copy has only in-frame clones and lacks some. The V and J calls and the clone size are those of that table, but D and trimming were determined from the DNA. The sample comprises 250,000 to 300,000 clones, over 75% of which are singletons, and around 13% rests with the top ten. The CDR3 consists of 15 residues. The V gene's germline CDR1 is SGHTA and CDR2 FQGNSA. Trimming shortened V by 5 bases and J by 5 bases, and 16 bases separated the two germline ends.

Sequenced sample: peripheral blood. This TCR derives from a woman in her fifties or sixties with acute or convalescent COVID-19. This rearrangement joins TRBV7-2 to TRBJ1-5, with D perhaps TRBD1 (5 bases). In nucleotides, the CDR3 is TGTGCCAGCAGCGTGTCAATATCGGGGGATCAGCCCCAGCATTTT. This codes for CASSVSISGDQPQHF. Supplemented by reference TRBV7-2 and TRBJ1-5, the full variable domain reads GAGVSQSPSNKVTEKGKDVELRCDPISGHTALYWYRQSLGQGLEFLIYFQGNSAPDKSGLPSDRFSAERTGGSVSTLTIQRTQQEDSAVYLCASSVSISGDQPQHFGDGTRLSIL.